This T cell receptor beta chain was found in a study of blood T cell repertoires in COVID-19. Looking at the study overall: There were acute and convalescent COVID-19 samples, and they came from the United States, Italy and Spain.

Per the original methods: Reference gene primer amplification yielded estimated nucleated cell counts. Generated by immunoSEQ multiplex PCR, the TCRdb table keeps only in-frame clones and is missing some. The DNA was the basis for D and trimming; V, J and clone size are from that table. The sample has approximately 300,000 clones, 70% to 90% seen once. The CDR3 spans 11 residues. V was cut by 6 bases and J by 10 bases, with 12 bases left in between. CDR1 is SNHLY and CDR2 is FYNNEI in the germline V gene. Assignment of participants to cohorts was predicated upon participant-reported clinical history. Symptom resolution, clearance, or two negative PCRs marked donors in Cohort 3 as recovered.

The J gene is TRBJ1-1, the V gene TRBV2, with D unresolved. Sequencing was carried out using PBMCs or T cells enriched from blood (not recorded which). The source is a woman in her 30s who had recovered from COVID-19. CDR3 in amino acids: CASSSVPGAFF. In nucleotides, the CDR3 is TGTGCCAGCAGCTCCGTCCCGGGAGCTTTCTTT.